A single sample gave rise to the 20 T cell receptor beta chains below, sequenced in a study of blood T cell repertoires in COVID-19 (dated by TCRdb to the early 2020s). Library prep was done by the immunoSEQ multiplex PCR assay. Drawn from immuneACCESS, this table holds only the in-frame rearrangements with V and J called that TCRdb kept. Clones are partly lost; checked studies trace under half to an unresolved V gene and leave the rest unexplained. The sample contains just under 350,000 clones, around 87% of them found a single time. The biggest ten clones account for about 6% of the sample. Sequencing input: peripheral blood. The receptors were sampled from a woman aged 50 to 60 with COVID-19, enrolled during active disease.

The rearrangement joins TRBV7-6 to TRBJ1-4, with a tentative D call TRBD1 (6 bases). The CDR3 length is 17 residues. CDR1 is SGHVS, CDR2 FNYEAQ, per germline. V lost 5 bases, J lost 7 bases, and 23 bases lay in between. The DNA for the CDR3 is TGTGCCAGCAGCCCGACCTCGAGACAGGTTTGGGGTGAAAAACTGTTTTTT. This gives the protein CASSPTSRQVWGEKLFF.

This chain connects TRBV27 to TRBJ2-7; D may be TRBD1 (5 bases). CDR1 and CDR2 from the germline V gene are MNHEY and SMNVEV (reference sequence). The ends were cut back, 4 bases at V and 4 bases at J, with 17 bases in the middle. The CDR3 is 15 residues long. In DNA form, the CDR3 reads TGTGCCAGCAGTTACCGGGCCAGCTCAGGGTACGAGCAGTACTTC. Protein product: CASSYRASSGYEQYF.

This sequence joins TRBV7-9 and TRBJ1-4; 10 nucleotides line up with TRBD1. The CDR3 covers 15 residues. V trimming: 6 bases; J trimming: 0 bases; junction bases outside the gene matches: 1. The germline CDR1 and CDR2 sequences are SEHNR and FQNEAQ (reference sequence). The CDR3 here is CASRDRGSTNEKLFF. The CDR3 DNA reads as TGTGCCAGCAGGGACAGGGGGTCAACTAATGAAAAACTGTTTTTT. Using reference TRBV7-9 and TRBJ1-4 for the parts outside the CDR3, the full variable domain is DTGVSQNPRHKITKRGQNVTFRCDPISEHNRLYWYRQTLGQGPEFLTYFQNEAQLEKSRLLSDRFSAERPKGSFSTLEIQRTEQGDSAMYLCASRDRGSTNEKLFFGSGTQLSVL.

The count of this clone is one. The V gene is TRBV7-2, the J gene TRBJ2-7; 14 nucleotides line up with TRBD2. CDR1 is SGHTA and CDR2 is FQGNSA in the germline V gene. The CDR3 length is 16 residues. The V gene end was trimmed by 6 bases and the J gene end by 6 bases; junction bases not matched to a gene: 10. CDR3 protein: CASSMTSGRAGGEQYF. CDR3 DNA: TGTGCCAGCAGTATGACTAGCGGGAGGGCTGGGGGCGAGCAGTACTTC. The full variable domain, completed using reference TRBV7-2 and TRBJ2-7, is GAGVSQSPSNKVTEKGKDVELRCDPISGHTALYWYRQSLGQGLEFLIYFQGNSAPDKSGLPSDRFSAERTGGSVSTLTIQRTQQEDSAVYLCASSMTSGRAGGEQYFGPGTRLTVT.

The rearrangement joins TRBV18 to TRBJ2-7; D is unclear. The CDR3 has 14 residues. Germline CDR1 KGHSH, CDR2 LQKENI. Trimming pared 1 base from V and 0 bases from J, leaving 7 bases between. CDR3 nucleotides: TGTGCCAGCTCACCACAGAGGAGCTCCTACGAGCAGTACTTC. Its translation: CASSPQRSSYEQYF.

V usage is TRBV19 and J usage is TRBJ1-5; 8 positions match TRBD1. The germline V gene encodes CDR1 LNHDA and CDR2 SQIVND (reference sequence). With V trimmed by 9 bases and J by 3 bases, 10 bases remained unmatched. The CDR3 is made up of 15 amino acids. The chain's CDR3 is CASEPRDRLNQPQHF. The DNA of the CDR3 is TGTGCCAGCGAACCCCGGGACAGGCTCAATCAGCCCCAGCATTTT. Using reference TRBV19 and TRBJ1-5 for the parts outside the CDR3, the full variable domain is DGGITQSPKYLFRKEGQNVTLSCEQNLNHDAMYWYRQDPGQGLRLIYYSQIVNDFQKGDIAEGYSVSREKKESFPLTVTSAQKNPTAFYLCASEPRDRLNQPQHFGDGTRLSIL.

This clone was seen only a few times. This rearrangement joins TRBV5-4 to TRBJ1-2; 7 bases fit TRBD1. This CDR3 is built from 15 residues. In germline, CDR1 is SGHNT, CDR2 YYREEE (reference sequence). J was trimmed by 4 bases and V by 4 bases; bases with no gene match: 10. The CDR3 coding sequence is TGTGCCAGCAGCCCACAGGGGACGGACATCTATGGCTACACCTTC. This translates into CASSPQGTDIYGYTF.

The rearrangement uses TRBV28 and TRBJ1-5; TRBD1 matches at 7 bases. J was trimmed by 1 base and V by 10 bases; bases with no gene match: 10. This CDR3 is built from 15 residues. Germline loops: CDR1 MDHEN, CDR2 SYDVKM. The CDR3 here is CATQQGTLSNQPQHF. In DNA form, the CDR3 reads TGTGCCACCCAACAGGGGACCCTAAGCAATCAGCCCCAGCATTTT.

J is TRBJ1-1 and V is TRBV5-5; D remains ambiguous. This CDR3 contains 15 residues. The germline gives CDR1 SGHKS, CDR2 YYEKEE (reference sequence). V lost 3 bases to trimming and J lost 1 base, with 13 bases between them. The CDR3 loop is CASSSKVARNTEAFF. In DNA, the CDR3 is TGTGCCAGCAGCTCAAAGGTAGCCCGGAACACTGAAGCTTTCTTT.

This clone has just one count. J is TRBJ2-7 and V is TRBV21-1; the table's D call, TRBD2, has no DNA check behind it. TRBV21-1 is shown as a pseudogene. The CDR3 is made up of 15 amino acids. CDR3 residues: CASSKTSKGLYEQYF. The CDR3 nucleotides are TGTGCCAGCAGCAAGACTAGTAAGGGGCTATACGAGCAGTACTTC.

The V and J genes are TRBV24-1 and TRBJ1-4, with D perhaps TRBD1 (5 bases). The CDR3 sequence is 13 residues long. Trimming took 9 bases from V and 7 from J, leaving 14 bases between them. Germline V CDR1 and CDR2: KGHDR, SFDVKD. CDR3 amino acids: CATSGRGGEKLFF. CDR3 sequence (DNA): TGTGCCACCTCGGGACGGGGGGGTGAAAAACTGTTTTTT.

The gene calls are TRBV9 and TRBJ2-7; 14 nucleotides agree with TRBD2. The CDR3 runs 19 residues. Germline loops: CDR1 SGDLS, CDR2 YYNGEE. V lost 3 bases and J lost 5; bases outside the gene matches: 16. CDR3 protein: CASSGLPPGLAGAPNEQYF. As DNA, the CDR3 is TGTGCCAGCAGCGGCCTACCTCCGGGACTAGCGGGAGCCCCTAACGAGCAGTACTTC.

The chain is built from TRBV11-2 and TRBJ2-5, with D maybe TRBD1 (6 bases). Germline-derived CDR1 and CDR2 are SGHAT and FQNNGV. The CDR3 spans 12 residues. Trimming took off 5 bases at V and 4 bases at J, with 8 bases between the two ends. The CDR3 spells CASSQGPETQYF. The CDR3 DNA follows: TGTGCCAGCAGCCAGGGGCCAGAGACCCAGTACTTC.

In nucleotides, the CDR3 is TGTGCCAGCAGCTTTACGCCGGGGAGGGGGGACACAGATACGCAGTATTTT. It encodes CASSFTPGRGDTDTQYF. The chain carries TRBV7-9 and TRBJ2-3; the D gene is possibly TRBD2 (7 bases). Germline lookup yields CDR1 SEHNR and CDR2 FQNEAQ (reference sequence). CDR3 length: 17 amino acids. V was shortened by 3 bases and J by 2 bases, with 18 bases between the two germline ends.

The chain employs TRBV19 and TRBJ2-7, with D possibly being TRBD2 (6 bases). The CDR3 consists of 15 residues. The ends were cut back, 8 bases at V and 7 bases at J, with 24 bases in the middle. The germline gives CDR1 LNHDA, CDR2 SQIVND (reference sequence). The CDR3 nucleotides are TGTGCCAGTGGGGGTGGTGTCAGGGACTCGGGTGAGCAGTACTTC. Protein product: CASGGGVRDSGEQYF.

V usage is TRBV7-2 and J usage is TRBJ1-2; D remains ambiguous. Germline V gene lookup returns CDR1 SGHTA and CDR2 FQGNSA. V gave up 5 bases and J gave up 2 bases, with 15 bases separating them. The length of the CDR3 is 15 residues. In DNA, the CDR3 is TGTGCCAGCAGCCCCACCCGTGGGGAGAACTATGGCTACACCTTC. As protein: CASSPTRGENYGYTF.

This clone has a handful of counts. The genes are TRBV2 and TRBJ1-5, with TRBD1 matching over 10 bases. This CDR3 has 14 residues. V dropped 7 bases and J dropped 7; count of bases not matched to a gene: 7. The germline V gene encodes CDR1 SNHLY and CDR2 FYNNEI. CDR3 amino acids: CASTRQGAEQPQHF. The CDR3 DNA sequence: TGTGCCAGCACCCGACAGGGGGCTGAACAGCCCCAGCATTTT.

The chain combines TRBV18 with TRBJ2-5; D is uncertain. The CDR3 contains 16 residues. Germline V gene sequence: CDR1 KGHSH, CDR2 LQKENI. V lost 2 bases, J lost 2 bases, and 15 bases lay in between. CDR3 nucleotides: TGTGCCAGCTCACCAGAGAATCATGGGCAGCAAGAGACCCAGTACTTC. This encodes CASSPENHGQQETQYF.

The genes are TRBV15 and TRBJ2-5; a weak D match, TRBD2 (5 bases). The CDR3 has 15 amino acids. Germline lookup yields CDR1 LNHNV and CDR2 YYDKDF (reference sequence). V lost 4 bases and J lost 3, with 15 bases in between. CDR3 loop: CATSNGLSVEETQYF. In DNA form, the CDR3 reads TGTGCCACCAGCAACGGACTTTCAGTAGAAGAGACCCAGTACTTC.

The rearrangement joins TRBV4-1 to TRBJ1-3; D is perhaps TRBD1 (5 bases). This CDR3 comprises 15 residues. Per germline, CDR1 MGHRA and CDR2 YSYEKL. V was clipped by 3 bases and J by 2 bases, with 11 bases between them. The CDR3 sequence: CASSQDTGTGNTIYF. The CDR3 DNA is TGCGCCAGCAGCCAGGATACAGGAACTGGAAACACCATATATTTT.